This T cell receptor (beta chain) appears in the sequencing data of a study of blood T cell repertoires in COVID-19 (dated by TCRdb to the early 2020s). With respect to the entire study: Collaborator samples came from the United States, Italy and Spain and covered acute and convalescent phases of COVID-19. The prospective study material was composed of cDNA or gDNA derived from T cells, B-cell-depleted T cells, or PBMCs. Deeply sampled blood TCRbeta repertoires from subjects exposed to, actively infected with, or recovered from COVID-19 were included in the dataset. The repertoires were made available in a free public database intended to serve as a resource for research on the immune response to SARS-CoV-2. The samples were drawn from the first 160 participants of the ongoing ImmuneRACE study and from 1,254 subjects provided by 6 global collaborators. Sample metadata almost always included a de-identified subject ID, COVID-19 status, age in years and sex. HLA class I and class II types, where available, came from metadata supplied by the sample provider rather than from assay-based typing. Results the study describes overall, beyond this receptor: The amount of clinical and demographic metadata varied by source and participant and was provided uncurated.

Per the germline V gene, SGHNT is the CDR1 and YENEEA is the CDR2. V sheds 5 bases and J sheds 2 bases, leaving 9 bases between their ends. The CDR3 covers 13 residues, taking in both the cysteine and the phenylalanine. Just the 39-base CDR3 DNA is kept, in frame starting at base 1. TCRbeta CDR3 regions were amplified from genomic DNA by means of the immunoSEQ Assay, a bias-controlled multiplex PCR. The authors' analysis ran thus. The number of nucleated cells in each sample was estimated by amplification of reference gene primers within the assay. To quantify the absolute abundance of each unique TCRbeta CDR3 rearrangement, sequence reads were collapsed and filtered. For each sample, productive Simpson clonality was calculated as the square root of Simpson's diversity index over productive rearrangements. In TCRdb, the immuneACCESS table is reduced to in-frame sequences with V and J assigned. These tables do not hold every clone; where another copy was compared, an unresolved V gene accounts for under half, and the others remain unexplained. V, J and clone size derive from that table, while D and trimming were established from the DNA sequence. Present in this sample are about 170,000 clones, around 82% of which were seen just once. Roughly a fifth of the sample rests with the top ten.

Samples from volunteer blood donors who had recovered from COVID-19 were contributed by a second Seattle source. Whole blood was collected in K2EDTA tubes by collaborating institutions according to the institutions' own protocols. For TCRbeta analysis, collaborators shipped samples in one of three forms: frozen whole blood, isolated PBMCs, or DNA extracted from either of those sample types. A remark on this clone: Its antigen has not been determined. Per-base qualities were not stored, and no clone one base away is much larger.

The source material was peripheral blood. The chain couples TRBV11-3 to TRBJ2-5; no D gene can be assigned with confidence. The clonotype was recovered from a woman aged 70-85 years who had recovered from COVID-19. The CDR3 here reads CASSPGLQETQYF. The DNA reads TGTGCCAGCAGCCCGGGTCTTCAAGAGACCCAGTACTTC.